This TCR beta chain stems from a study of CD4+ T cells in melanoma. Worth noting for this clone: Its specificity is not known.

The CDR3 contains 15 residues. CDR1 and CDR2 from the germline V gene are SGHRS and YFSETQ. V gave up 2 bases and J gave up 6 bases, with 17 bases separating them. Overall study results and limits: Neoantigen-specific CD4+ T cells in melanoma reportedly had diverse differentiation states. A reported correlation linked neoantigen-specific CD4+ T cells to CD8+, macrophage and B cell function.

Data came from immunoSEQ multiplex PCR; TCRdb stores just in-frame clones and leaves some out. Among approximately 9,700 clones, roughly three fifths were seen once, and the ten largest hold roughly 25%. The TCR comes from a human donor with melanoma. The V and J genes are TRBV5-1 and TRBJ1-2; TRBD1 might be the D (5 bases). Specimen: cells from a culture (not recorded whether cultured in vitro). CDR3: CASSFASGQGHGYTF. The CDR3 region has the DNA TGCGCCAGCAGCTTCGCGTCGGGGCAGGGACATGGCTACACCTTC.